This TCR beta chain was identified in a study of OX40 agonist ivuxolimab in advanced cancers. Only a few counts were recorded for this clone. Its antigen is unknown. Distinct nucleotide sequences in the sample also encode this CDR3. Study findings and constraints: Among the lowest levels of clonal expansion were found in partial responders at 0.1-3.0 mg/kg.

Prior autoimmune disease or systemic immunosuppression barred patients. Clones were read by immunoSEQ multiplex PCR, and TCRdb kept only the in-frame ones, dropping some. There are tens of thousands of clones in the sample; over 75% occur only once, and around 2% lies in the top ten. Sequences were derived from CD4+ or CD8+ T cells sorted from blood, sampled in a trial of the OX40 agonist ivuxolimab. This receptor was identified in an adult with an advanced solid tumor such as melanoma, head and neck, liver or kidney cancer.

DNA for the CDR3: TGCGCCAGCAGCCAAGGACTAGCGGGGAACACCGGGGAGCTGTTTTTT. The encoded protein is CASSQGLAGNTGELFF. The chain couples TRBV4-1 to TRBJ2-2; 10 positions match TRBD2. CDR1 and CDR2 from the germline V gene are MGHRA and YSYEKL. Germline trimming cut 1 base from V and 1 base from J; bases unmatched to any gene: 0. This CDR3 contains 16 residues.